Each of the 24 T cell receptor beta chains below was sequenced from the same sample in a study of blood T cell repertoires in COVID-19. The protocol was immunoSEQ multiplex PCR, while the TCRdb copy is restricted to in-frame clones and leaves out a portion. The sample lists about 63,000 clones, 70% to 90% occurring once. The sample comprised PBMCs or T cells enriched from blood (not recorded which). The receptors derive from a middle-aged woman with acute COVID-19.

The V call is TRBV10-3, the J call TRBJ2-1, with 8 bases identical to TRBD1. The V gene end was trimmed by 7 bases and the J gene end by 7 bases; junction bases not matched to a gene: 6. The CDR3 is 13 amino acids. CDR1 is ENHRY and CDR2 is SYGVKD in the germline V gene. CDR3 amino acids: CAITPRGQNEQFF. CDR3 bases: TGTGCCATCACGCCCAGGGGGCAAAATGAGCAGTTCTTC.

This clone appeared once. The chain links TRBV6-6 to TRBJ1-5; perhaps TRBD1 as D (6 bases). The CDR3 contains 13 residues. Germline CDR1 is MNHNY and CDR2 is SVGAGI (reference sequence). The ends were cut back, 10 bases at V and 11 bases at J, with 21 bases in the middle. CDR3 protein: CATTRGYSGTQHF. The CDR3 DNA follows: TGTGCCACCACCAGGGGATATTCTGGGACCCAGCATTTT.

The V call is TRBV13, the J call TRBJ2-7; TRBD2 matches 13 bases. Germline trimming cut 0 bases from V and 2 bases from J; bases unmatched to any gene: 16. There are 21 residues in the CDR3. Germline V gene data show CDR1 as PRHDT and CDR2 as FYEKMQ (reference sequence). The CDR3 nucleotides are TGTGCCAGCAGCTTAGGCCTCCCACAACTAGCGGGAGGGCTCTATACCTACGAGCAGTACTTC. Protein sequence: CASSLGLPQLAGGLYTYEQYF.

The chain combines TRBV6-2 or TRBV6-3 with TRBJ2-1, with D perhaps matching TRBD2 (6 bases). V was trimmed by 5 bases and J by 6 bases, leaving 26 bases between them. The length of the CDR3 is 18 residues. The V gene's germline CDR1 is MNHEY and CDR2 SVGEGT. The CDR3 sequence: CASSLINTGTANPNEQFF. As DNA, the CDR3 is TGTGCCAGCAGTCTAATAAACACCGGGACTGCCAACCCCAATGAGCAGTTCTTC.

This chain connects TRBV10-2 to TRBJ2-5, with a weak D call TRBD1 (6 bases). Between the trimmed V and J ends, which lost 6 bases and 4 bases, there was a span of 15 bases. The germline V gene has CDR1 WSHSY and CDR2 SAAADI. The CDR3 extends over 14 amino acids. The DNA of the CDR3 is TGCGCCAGCAGCTCGGAGACAGGTAGAGAGACCCAGTACTTC. It is translated as CASSSETGRETQYF.

V is TRBV7-8 and J is TRBJ1-2; weak D call: TRBD1 (5 bases). This CDR3 is 16 amino acids long. Germline V gene lookup returns CDR1 SGHVS and CDR2 FQNEAQ. Trimming shortened V by 4 bases and J by 2 bases, and 17 bases separated the two germline ends. The CDR3 DNA follows: TGTGCCAGCAGCTCGCACCTAAGGTCAGGGAACTATGGCTACACCTTC. This gives the protein CASSSHLRSGNYGYTF. The full variable domain, with the rest looked up from reference TRBV7-8 and TRBJ1-2, is GAGVSQSPRYKVAKRGQDVALRCDPISGHVSLFWYQQALGQGPEFLTYFQNEAQLDKSGLPSDRFFAERPEGSVSTLKIQRTQQEDSAVYLCASSSHLRSGNYGYTFGSGTRLTVV.

This chain connects TRBV10-3 to TRBJ2-1; the match to TRBD2 covers 8 bases. V shed 7 bases and J 5 bases; nucleotides not matched to a gene: 13. The germline CDR1 and CDR2 sequences are ENHRY and SYGVKD. The CDR3 totals 16 residues. CDR3 loop: CAITPGGGGSNNEQFF. The CDR3 DNA reads TGTGCCATCACCCCGGGAGGCGGGGGGTCAAACAATGAGCAGTTCTTC.

This clone has just a few counts. The genes are TRBV9 and TRBJ1-2; possible D gene TRBD1, 5 bases. Trimming pared 4 bases from V and 4 bases from J, leaving 17 bases between. The CDR3 is 15 residues long. Germline loops: CDR1 SGDLS, CDR2 YYNGEE. The CDR3 protein is CASSRAPGEPYGYTF. CDR3 coding DNA: TGTGCCAGCAGCCGAGCCCCGGGGGAGCCCTATGGCTACACCTTC.

The chain has TRBV3-1 (or the pseudogene TRBV3-2) and TRBJ1-1; 7 bases align to TRBD1. Germline V CDR1 and CDR2: LGHDT, YNNKEL (reference sequence). V lost 1 base to trimming and J lost 11 bases; unmatched junction nucleotides: 7. The CDR3 is made up of 13 amino acids. CDR3 DNA sequence: TGTGCCAGCAGCCAAGTAGAGGGGGCTGTGGCTTTCTTT. Translated: CASSQVEGAVAFF.

The chain is built from TRBV28 and TRBJ2-1; no firm D call. Germline CDR1 MDHEN, CDR2 SYDVKM. This CDR3 spans 13 amino acids. V was clipped by 5 bases and J by 8 bases, with 13 bases between them. The CDR3 nucleotides are TGTGCCAGCAGTGCTCGGAGCGACCATGAGCAGTTCTTC. It codes for CASSARSDHEQFF.

J is TRBJ1-4 and V is TRBV4-1, with D hard to call. The CDR3 loop spans 13 amino acids. Between the trimmed V and J ends, which lost 4 bases and 7 bases, there was a span of 10 bases. The germline V gene encodes CDR1 MGHRA and CDR2 YSYEKL. The DNA for the CDR3 is TGCGCCAGCAGCCGAGGGTACTCTGAAAAACTGTTTTTT. Protein sequence: CASSRGYSEKLFF.

The chain carries TRBV6-5 and TRBJ1-6; a possible D gene is TRBD1 (6 bases). The germline V gene has CDR1 MNHEY and CDR2 SVGAGI. Trimming took off 7 bases at V and 9 bases at J, with 19 bases between the two ends. The length of the CDR3 is 15 residues. CDR3 nucleotide sequence: TGTGCCAGCACCGACCCACAGGGTTCGAGTTCACCCCTCCACTTT. Protein product: CASTDPQGSSSPLHF.

The chain combines TRBV7-3 with TRBJ2-2; 7 bases are a match to TRBD1. Germline V lookup: CDR1 SGHTA, CDR2 FQGTGA. The CDR3 has 15 residues. Germline trimming cut 5 bases from V and 0 bases from J; bases unmatched to any gene: 3. CDR3 amino acids: CASSRDRSNTGELFF. The CDR3, as DNA: TGTGCCAGCAGCCGGGACAGATCGAACACCGGGGAGCTGTTTTTT.

The chain carries TRBV15 and TRBJ2-3, with 8 bases lining up with TRBD2. Germline V CDR1 and CDR2: LNHNV, YYDKDF (reference sequence). Trimming at V came to 0 bases and at J to 6 bases, leaving 8 bases not matched to a gene. The length of the CDR3 is 16 residues. The DNA for the CDR3 is TGTGCCACCAGCAGAGATGCGGGAGGCCTAGGGGATACGCAGTATTTT. Amino acids: CATSRDAGGLGDTQYF.

The chain combines TRBV19 with TRBJ2-2; D may be TRBD1 (5 bases). Germline V gives CDR1 LNHDA, CDR2 SQIVND (reference sequence). V was trimmed by 6 bases and J by 7 bases, leaving 15 bases between them. This CDR3 has 14 residues. The DNA for the CDR3 is TGTGCCAGTAGCAACCGGCCCACAGGCGGGGAGCTGTTTTTT. Its translation: CASSNRPTGGELFF. Based on the CDR3 plus reference TRBV19 and TRBJ2-2, the full variable domain is DGGITQSPKYLFRKEGQNVTLSCEQNLNHDAMYWYRQDPGQGLRLIYYSQIVNDFQKGDIAEGYSVSREKKESFPLTVTSAQKNPTAFYLCASSNRPTGGELFFGEGSRLTVL.

The chain links TRBV5-6 to TRBJ1-1; no reliable D call. Deletions cut 5 bases from V and 6 bases from J, with 14 bases between. The CDR3 extends over 13 amino acids. The germline gives CDR1 SGHDT, CDR2 YYEEEE. CDR3 bases: TGTGCCAGCAGTCGGACGGGGAGGCCTGAAGCTTTCTTT. Protein: CASSRTGRPEAFF.

The chain has TRBV6-6 and TRBJ2-7; 8 bases line up with TRBD1. Germline CDR1 is MNHNY and CDR2 is SVGAGI (reference sequence). The CDR3 runs to 15 residues. The junction had 10 bases not matched to a gene; V was cut back by 4 bases and J by 5 bases. The CDR3 reads CASSFTRPGGNEQYF. The CDR3 DNA reads TGTGCCAGCAGTTTCACCCGCCCAGGGGGCAACGAGCAGTACTTC.

This clone was observed a single time. The chain recombines TRBV13 with TRBJ2-5; TRBD2 agrees at 8 bases. The CDR3 extends over 15 amino acids. Germline trimming cut 1 base from V and 2 bases from J; bases unmatched to any gene: 3. Germline values: CDR1 PRHDT, CDR2 FYEKMQ (reference sequence). The CDR3 nucleotides read TGTGCCAGCAGCTTAGAAGCGGGGGAGCAAGAGACCCAGTACTTC. It is translated as CASSLEAGEQETQYF.

V and J are TRBV11-2 and TRBJ2-3; TRBD2 aligns across 7 bases. CDR1 is SGHAT, CDR2 FQNNGV, per germline. The length of the CDR3 is 16 residues. V gave up 5 bases and J gave up 4 bases; unmatched junction bases: 12. The CDR3 loop is CASSAEGTTPADTQYF. In nucleotides, the CDR3 is TGTGCCAGCAGCGCCGAGGGGACTACCCCCGCAGATACGCAGTATTTT.

The chain couples TRBV19 to TRBJ1-1, with 9 bases fitting TRBD1. The germline V gene has CDR1 LNHDA and CDR2 SQIVND (reference sequence). The CDR3 totals 15 residues. The V gene end was trimmed by 5 bases and the J gene end by 6 bases; junction bases not matched to a gene: 10. The DNA of the CDR3 is TGTGCCAGTAGTGTAGGCACAGGGGGCAGGGCTGAAGCTTTCTTT. Translation: CASSVGTGGRAEAFF. Variable domain in full (rest from reference TRBV19 and TRBJ1-1): DGGITQSPKYLFRKEGQNVTLSCEQNLNHDAMYWYRQDPGQGLRLIYYSQIVNDFQKGDIAEGYSVSREKKESFPLTVTSAQKNPTAFYLCASSVGTGGRAEAFFGQGTRLTVV.

V is TRBV19 and J is TRBJ1-5; tentative D call: TRBD1 (6 bases). Between the trimmed V and J ends, which lost 6 bases and 6 bases, there was a span of 24 bases. The CDR3 runs to 17 residues. Germline-derived CDR1 and CDR2 are LNHDA and SQIVND (reference sequence). For the CDR3, the DNA is TGTGCCAGTAGGAGCTTCAACAGGGTCGAGTTTAGTCAGCCCCAGCATTTT. As protein: CASRSFNRVEFSQPQHF.

CDR3 loop: CASRSGEGAYNEQFF. In DNA form, the CDR3 reads TGTGCCAGCAGATCAGGGGAGGGGGCCTACAATGAGCAGTTCTTC. The chain carries TRBV9 and TRBJ2-1, with a tentative D call TRBD2 (7 bases). The CDR3 is made up of 15 amino acids. Germline values: CDR1 SGDLS, CDR2 YYNGEE. The V gene lost 5 bases and the J gene lost 2 bases, with 14 bases spanning the gap. The full variable domain, rest sourced from reference TRBV9 and TRBJ2-1, is DSGVTQTPKHLITATGQRVTLRCSPRSGDLSVYWYQQSLDQGLQFLIQYYNGEERAKGNILERFSAQQFPDLHSELNLSSLELGDSALYFCASRSGEGAYNEQFFGPGTRLTVL.

This clone was counted a few times. The gene calls are TRBV21-1 and TRBJ2-3; TRBD2 is taken as the D call from the table, unchecked against the DNA. TRBV21-1 constitutes a pseudogene. The CDR3 totals 14 residues. The CDR3 bases are TGTGCCAGCGCCCGGCGGGGGGTCACAGATACGCAGTATTTT. Its translation: CASARRGVTDTQYF.

V is TRBV5-1 and J is TRBJ2-7; the D gene is possibly TRBD2 (6 bases). Germline CDR1 and CDR2: SGHRS and YFSETQ. V lost 0 bases and J lost 3, with 13 bases in between. The CDR3 has 15 residues. The CDR3 DNA reads as TGCGCCAGCAGCTTGGATGCGGGGAAATTCTACGAGCAGTACGTC. It encodes CASSLDAGKFYEQYV.